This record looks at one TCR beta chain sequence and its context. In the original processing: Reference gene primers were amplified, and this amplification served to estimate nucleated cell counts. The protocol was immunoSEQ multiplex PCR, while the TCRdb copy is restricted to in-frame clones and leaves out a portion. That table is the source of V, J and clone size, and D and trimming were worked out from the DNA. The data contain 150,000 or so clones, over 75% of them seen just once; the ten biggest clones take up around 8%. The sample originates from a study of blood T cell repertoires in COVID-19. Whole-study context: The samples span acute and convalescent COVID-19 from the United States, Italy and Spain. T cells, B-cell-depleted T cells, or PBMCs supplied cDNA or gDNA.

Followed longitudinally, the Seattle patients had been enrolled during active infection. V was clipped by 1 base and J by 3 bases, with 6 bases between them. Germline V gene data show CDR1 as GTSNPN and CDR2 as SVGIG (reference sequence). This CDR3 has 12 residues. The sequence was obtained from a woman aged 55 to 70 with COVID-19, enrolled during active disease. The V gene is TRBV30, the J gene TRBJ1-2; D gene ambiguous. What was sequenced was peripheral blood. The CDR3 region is CAWSDTYYGYTF. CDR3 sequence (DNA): TGTGCCTGGAGTGACACGTACTATGGCTACACCTTC.